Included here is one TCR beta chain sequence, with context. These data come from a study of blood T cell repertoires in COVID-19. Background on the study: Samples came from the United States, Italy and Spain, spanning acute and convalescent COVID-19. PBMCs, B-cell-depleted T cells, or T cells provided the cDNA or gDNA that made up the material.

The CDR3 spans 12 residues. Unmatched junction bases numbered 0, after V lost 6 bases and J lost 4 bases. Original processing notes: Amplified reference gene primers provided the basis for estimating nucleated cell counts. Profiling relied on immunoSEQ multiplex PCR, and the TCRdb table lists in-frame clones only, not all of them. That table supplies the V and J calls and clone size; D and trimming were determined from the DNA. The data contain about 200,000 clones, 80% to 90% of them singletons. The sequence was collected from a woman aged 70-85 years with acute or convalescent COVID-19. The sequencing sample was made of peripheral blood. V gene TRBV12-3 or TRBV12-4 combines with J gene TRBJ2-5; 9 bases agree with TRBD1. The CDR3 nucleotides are TGTGCCAGCAGGGACAGGGGAGAGACCCAGTACTTC. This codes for CASRDRGETQYF.